This paragraph reports one T cell receptor (beta chain). This clonotype was counted at least ten times. Its antigen remains unidentified. Base qualities are not at hand, and no much larger clone is one base apart. Counted from cysteine to phenylalanine, this CDR3 has 18 amino acids. Of the read, only the CDR3 DNA is kept; its 54 bases are in frame from base 1. Trimming accounts for 5 bases at V and 5 bases at J, while the number of junction bases matched to no gene is 16. Sequences LNHDA (CDR1) and SQIVND (CDR2) are obtained from the germline V gene (reference sequence). The sample's time point, from its label and the paper: before trial treatment. Donors were enrolled in RACIN, a single-arm phase I dose-escalation trial in which nivolumab, ipilimumab, aspirin, low-dose cyclophosphamide and low-dose radiotherapy were combined. Patients with advanced, TIL-negative solid tumors were considered eligible.

The sequencing machine was an Illumina MiniSeq. TCRs were amplified with Phusion for 20 to 25 PCR cycles, with a constant-region primer paired with the adapter attached to the V primers. Isolated mRNA was amplified with the MessageAmp II aRNA Amplification Kit, using a 16-hour in vitro transcription at 37°C. The Dynabeads mRNA DIRECT Purification Kit was used to isolate mRNA for TCR sequencing. A second roughly 23-cycle Phusion PCR added indexed Illumina adapters, and products were purified with AMPure XP beads. In the authors' own workflow: Using custom Perl scripts, TCR sequences encoding the same protein were pooled, out-of-frame sequences were removed, and the abundance of each clonotype was computed. Any TCR sequence supported by only a single read was excluded from analysis. The metrics used to describe the repertoires included Shannon entropy, Gini index, clonality, richness, and the frequency of TCRs shared between repertoires. TCRdb trimmed public reads at Q25 via fastp, called clones via MiXCR and kept in-frame beta chains. Duplicate CDR3 protein sequences are folded into a single record with the most common DNA and genes. None of the V and J calls come from the authors' own analysis; TCRdb made them. The sample records tens of thousands of distinct CDR3 sequences, 12% of which are singletons. Roughly 6.4% of the sample is in the top ten clones.

The data are from a study of low-dose radiotherapy and immunotherapy resistance in tumors (dated 2022 in TCRdb). For context, the study as a whole: Cohort 1 received 0.5 Gy per fraction every 2 weeks, with a prescribed total PTV dose of 6.5 Gy. Cohort 2 received 1 Gy per fraction every two weeks, with a total of 13 Gy over 26 weeks. Nivolumab and ipilimumab were both given intravenously, with nivolumab at a 240 mg flat dose every two weeks and ipilimumab at 1 mg/kg every six weeks. Intravenous cyclophosphamide at 200 mg/m2 was administered every two weeks, one day ahead of each radiation and immunotherapy administration. Starting on cycle 1 day 1, patients took 300 mg of aspirin by mouth once daily for four cycles. First-strand cDNA was synthesized using Superscript III and a set of TRAV- and TRBV-specific primers, so that both TCRalpha and TCRbeta chains were covered. The trial did not randomize participants into treatment groups. Eight patients were included in the translational analysis, namely three from the first dose cohort plus the first five from the second dose cohort. TCRalpha and TCRbeta libraries were deep-sequenced on an Illumina MiniSeq instrument.

The receptor chain draws on TRBV19 and TRBJ2-1, and TRBD1 aligns with 9 junction nucleotides. This specimen was PBMCs, taken before treatment. The receptor was derived from a female donor with ovarian cancer. The nucleotides read TGTGCCAGTAGTTCCCCACCTGGGACAGGGAGGTACGACAATGAGCAGTTCTTC. This gives the protein CASSSPPGTGRYDNEQFF.